Below, one T cell receptor (beta chain) is given with its context. This sample is part of a study of T cell responses to AZD1222 COVID-19 vaccine. V dropped 4 bases and J dropped 2 bases, with 6 bases sitting between them. Germline V gene data show CDR1 as KGHSH and CDR2 as LQKENI. The CDR3 consists of 12 residues. Clones were read by immunoSEQ multiplex PCR, and TCRdb kept only the in-frame ones, dropping some. Among 99,000 or so clones listed, approximately 89% were seen once. This clonotype originated in an adult who received the AZD1222 COVID-19 vaccine. V is TRBV18 and J is TRBJ2-7, with unresolved D. This specimen consisted of peripheral blood, obtained 28 days after the second AZD1222 dose. CDR3 amino acids: CASSQRPYEQYF. The DNA for the CDR3 is TGTGCCAGCTCACAGAGACCCTACGAGCAGTACTTC.